This T cell receptor (beta chain) comes out of a study of siplizumab effects on memory and regulatory T cells. The CDR3 covers 16 residues. The germline V gene encodes CDR1 MNHNY and CDR2 SVGAGI (reference sequence). V trimming: 4 bases; J trimming: 6 bases; junction bases outside the gene matches: 8. Study-level findings and limits: A major contribution to the alloresponse seemed to be made by naive T cells, which seemed more diverse than memory cells.

Method: immunoSEQ multiplex PCR; TCRdb's copy keeps in-frame clones and lacks some. Of some 100,000 clones detected, 91% appear once; the ten largest clones hold around 2.6%. This clone appeared once. Its antigen is unidentified. Sequencing input: CD4+ T cells sorted from blood. The receptor was isolated from a human donor in good health. Some clones in this sample may be carry-over from other donors' samples. The chain combines TRBV6-6 with TRBJ1-5, with TRBD1 identical over 11 bases. The CDR3 region has the DNA TGTGCCAGCAGTTCCGGGACAGGGGGAGGGGGTCAGCCCCAGCATTTT. Translated, it gives CASSSGTGGGGQPQHF.